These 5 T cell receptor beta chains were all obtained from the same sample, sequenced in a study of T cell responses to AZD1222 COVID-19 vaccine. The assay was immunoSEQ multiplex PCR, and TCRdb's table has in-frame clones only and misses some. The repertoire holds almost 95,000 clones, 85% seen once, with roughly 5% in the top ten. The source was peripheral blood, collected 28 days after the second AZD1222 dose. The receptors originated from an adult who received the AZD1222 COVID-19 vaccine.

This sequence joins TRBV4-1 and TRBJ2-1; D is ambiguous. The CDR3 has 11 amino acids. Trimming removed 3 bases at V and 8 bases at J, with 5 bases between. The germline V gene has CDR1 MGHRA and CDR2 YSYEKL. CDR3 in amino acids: CASSQQDEQFF. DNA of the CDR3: TGCGCCAGCAGCCAGCAGGATGAGCAGTTCTTC.

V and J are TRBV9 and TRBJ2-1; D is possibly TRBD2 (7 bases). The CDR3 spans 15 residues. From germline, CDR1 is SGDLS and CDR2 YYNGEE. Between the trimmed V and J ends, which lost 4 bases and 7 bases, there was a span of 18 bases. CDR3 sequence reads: CASSPPRGAGNEQFF. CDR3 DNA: TGTGCCAGCAGCCCACCCCGGGGGGCCGGTAATGAGCAGTTCTTC.

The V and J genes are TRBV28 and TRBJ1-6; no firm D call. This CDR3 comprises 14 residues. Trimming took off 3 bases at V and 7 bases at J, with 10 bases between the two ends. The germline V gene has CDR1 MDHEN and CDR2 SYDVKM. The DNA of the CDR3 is TGTGCCAGCAGTTTTCGGGTTAGGAATTCACCCCTCCACTTT. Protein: CASSFRVRNSPLHF.

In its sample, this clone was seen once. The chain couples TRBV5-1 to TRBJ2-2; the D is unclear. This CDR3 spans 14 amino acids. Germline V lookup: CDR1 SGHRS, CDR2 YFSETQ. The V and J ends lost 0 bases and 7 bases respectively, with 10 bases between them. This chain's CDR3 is CASSLAVGIGELFF. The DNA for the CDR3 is TGCGCCAGCAGCTTGGCGGTGGGGATCGGGGAGCTGTTTTTT. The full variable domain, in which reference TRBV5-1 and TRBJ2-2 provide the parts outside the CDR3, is KAGVTQTPRYLIKTRGQQVTLSCSPISGHRSVSWYQQTPGQGLQFLFEYFSETQRNKGNFPGRFSGRQFSNSRSEMNVSTLELGDSALYLCASSLAVGIGELFFGEGSRLTVL.

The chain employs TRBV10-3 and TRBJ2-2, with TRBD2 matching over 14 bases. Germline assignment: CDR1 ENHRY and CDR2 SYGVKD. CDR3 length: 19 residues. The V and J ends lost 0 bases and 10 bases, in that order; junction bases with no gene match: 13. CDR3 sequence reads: CAISESMTSGRAIFEELFF. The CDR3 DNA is TGTGCCATCAGTGAGTCCATGACTAGCGGGAGGGCCATTTTTGAGGAGCTGTTTTTT.